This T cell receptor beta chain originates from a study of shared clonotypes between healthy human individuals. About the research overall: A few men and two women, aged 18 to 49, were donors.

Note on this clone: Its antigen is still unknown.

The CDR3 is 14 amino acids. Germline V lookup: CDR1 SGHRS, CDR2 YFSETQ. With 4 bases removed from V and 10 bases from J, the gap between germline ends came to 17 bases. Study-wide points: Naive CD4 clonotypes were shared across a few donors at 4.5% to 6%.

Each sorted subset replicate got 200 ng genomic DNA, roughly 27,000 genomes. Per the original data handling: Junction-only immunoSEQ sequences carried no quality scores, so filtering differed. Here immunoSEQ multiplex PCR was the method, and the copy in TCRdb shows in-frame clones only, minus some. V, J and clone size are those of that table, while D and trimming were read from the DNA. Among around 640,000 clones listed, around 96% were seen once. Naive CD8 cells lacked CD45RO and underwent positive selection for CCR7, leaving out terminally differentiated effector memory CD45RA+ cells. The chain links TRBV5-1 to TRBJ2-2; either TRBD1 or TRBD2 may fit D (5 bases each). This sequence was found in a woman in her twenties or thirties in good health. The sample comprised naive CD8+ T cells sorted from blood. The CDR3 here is CASSEGRRPEELFF. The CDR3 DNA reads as TGCGCCAGCAGCGAGGGACGTCGGCCGGAGGAGCTGTTTTTT.